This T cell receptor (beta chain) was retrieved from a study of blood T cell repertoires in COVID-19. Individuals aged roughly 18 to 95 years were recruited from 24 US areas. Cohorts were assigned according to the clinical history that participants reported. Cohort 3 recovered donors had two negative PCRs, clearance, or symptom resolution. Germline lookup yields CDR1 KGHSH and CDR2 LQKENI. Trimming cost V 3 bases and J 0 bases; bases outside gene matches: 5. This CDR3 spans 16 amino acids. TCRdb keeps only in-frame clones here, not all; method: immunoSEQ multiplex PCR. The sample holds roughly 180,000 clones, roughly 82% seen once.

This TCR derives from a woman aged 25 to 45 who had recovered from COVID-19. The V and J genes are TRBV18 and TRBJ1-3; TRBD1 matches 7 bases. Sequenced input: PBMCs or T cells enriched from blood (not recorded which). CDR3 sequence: CASSPGTASSGNTIYF. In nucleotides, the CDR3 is TGTGCCAGCTCACCGGGGACAGCTTCCTCTGGAAACACCATATATTTT.